This T cell receptor beta chain was observed in a study of cytomegalovirus exposure and HLA in healthy donors. Vbeta (60) and Jbeta (13) primers were used in the PCR. TCRdb's table, derived via immunoSEQ multiplex PCR, lists solely in-frame clones and lacks some. The table lists under 85,000 clones, roughly three quarters of them singletons. Trimming shortened V by 3 bases and J by 0 bases, and 10 bases separated the two germline ends. From germline, CDR1 is MNHEY and CDR2 SVGAGI. This CDR3 is 15 amino acids long. The study, taken as a whole, reports: It was reported in a later analysis that an Asian-associated ancestry cluster showed fewer N-insertions than the approximately 670-donor mean. Data from an earlier analysis indicated that most TCR beta V segments were productive either about 87% or about 30% of the time. It was reported that the classifier diagnosed cytomegalovirus status with high specificity and sensitivity in both the original and validation cohorts.

Note on this clone: Its antigen is unknown.

This chain uses TRBV6-5 with TRBJ2-3; maybe TRBD2 (5 bases). This clonotype was sampled from a man aged 18 to 29 in good health and CMV-seronegative. Sequenced material: PBMCs. CDR3: CASSYRGLSTDTQYF. The CDR3 DNA is TGTGCCAGCAGTTATCGAGGGTTGAGCACAGATACGCAGTATTTT.